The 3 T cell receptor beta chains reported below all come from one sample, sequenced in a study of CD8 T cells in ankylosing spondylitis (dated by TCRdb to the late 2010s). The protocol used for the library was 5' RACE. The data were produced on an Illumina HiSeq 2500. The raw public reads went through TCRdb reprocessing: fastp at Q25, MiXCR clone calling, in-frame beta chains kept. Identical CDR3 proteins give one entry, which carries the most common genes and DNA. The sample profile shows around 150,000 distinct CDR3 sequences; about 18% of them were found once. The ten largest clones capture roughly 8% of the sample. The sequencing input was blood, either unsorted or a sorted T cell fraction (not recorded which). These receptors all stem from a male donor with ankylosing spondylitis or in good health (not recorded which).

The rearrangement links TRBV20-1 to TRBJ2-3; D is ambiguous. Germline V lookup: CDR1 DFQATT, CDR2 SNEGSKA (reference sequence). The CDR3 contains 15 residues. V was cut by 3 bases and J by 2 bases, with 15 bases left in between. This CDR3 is CSARAARAPTDTQYF. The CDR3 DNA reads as TGCAGTGCTAGGGCCGCCCGGGCCCCCACAGATACGCAGTATTTT.

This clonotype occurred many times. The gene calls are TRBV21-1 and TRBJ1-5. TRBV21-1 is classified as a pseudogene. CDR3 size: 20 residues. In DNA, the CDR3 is TGTGCCAGCAGCAAAGTTCAGGCAGGTTTTGTGTGTTCGGGCAATCAGCCCCAGCATTTT. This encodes CASSKVQAGFVCSGNQPQHF.

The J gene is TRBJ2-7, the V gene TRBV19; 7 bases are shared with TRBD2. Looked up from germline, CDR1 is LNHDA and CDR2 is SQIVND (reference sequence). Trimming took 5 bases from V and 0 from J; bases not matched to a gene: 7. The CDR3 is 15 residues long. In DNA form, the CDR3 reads TGTGCCAGTAGTCCGACTAGCCTGAACTCCTACGAGCAGTACTTC. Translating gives CASSPTSLNSYEQYF. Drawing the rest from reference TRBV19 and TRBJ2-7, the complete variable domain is DGGITQSPKYLFRKEGQNVTLSCEQNLNHDAMYWYRQDPGQGLRLIYYSQIVNDFQKGDIAEGYSVSREKKESFPLTVTSAQKNPTAFYLCASSPTSLNSYEQYFGPGTRLTVT.